This TCR beta chain was retrieved from a study of T cell repertoires in cytomegalovirus infection. Each CDR3 protein gets one entry after TCRdb re-called the reads with MiXCR. The sample includes roughly 45,000 distinct CDR3 sequences, roughly 20% seen only once; the top ten take around a sixth. Per the germline V gene, CDR1 is MNHEY and CDR2 is SMNVEV (reference sequence). The J segment lost 5 bases and the V segment lost 6 bases, leaving 13 bases of the junction unmatched. The CDR3 is 16 amino acids. A remark on this clonotype: The antigen is undetermined.

The chain uses TRBV27 and TRBJ2-3, with 8 bases fitting TRBD1. The TCR was taken from a human donor in good health (CMV status not recorded). Some clones in this sample may be carry-over from other donors' samples. The material sequenced was PBMCs, sequenced either directly or after in vitro stimulation (not recorded which). CDR3 residues: CASRIGRTGRKDTQYF. The CDR3 bases are TGTGCCAGCAGGATAGGGCGGACAGGGAGGAAAGATACGCAGTATTTT.